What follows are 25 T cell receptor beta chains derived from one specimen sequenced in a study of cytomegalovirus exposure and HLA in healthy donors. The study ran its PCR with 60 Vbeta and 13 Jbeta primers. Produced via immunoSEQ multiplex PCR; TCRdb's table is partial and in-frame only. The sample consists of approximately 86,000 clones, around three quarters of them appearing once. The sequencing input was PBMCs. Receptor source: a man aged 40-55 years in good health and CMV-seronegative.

CDR3 amino acids: CASGLPTGVSGYTF. The CDR3 DNA sequence: TGTGCCAGCGGATTACCGACAGGGGTTAGCGGCTACACCTTC. V gene TRBV28 combines with J gene TRBJ1-2; 8 bases match TRBD1. Germline CDR1 MDHEN, CDR2 SYDVKM. This CDR3 has 14 residues. With V trimmed by 8 bases and J by 8 bases, 13 bases remained unmatched.

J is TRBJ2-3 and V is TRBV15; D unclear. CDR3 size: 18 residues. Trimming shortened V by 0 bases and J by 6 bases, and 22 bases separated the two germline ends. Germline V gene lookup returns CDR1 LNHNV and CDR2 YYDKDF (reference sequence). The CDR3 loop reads CATSRDEARTHFFDTQYF. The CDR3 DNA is TGTGCCACCAGCAGAGATGAGGCGCGCACACACTTCTTTGATACGCAGTATTTT.

The CDR3 DNA follows: TGTGCCAGCAGTACCGTAGCGGGGGGGGGAAGCAATGAGCAGTTCTTC. Its translation: CASSTVAGGGSNEQFF. The chain links TRBV6-4 to TRBJ2-1; the match to TRBD2 covers 11 bases. CDR3 length: 16 amino acids. Germline lookup yields CDR1 MRHNA and CDR2 SNTAGT. J lost 6 bases, V lost 5 bases, and 9 bases had no gene match.

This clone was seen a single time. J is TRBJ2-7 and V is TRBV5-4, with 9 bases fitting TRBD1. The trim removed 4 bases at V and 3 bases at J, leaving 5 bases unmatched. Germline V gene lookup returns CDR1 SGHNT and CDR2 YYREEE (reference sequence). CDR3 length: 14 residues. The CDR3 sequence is CASSLTGGGYEQYF. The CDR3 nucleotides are TGTGCCAGCAGCCTGACAGGGGGAGGCTACGAGCAGTACTTC.

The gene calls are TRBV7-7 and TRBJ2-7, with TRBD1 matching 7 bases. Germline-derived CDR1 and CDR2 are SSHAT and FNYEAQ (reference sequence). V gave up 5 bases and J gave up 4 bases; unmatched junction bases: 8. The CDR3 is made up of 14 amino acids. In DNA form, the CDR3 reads TGTGCCAGCAGCCCCCCGGACAGGAGATACGAGCAGTACTTC. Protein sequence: CASSPPDRRYEQYF.

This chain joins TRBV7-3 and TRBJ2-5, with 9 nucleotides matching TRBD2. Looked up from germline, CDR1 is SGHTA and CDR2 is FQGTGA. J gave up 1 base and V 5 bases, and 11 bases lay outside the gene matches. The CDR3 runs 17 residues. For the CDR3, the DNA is TGTGCCAGCAGCCCGGGAAGCGGGGGGTCGGTCCAAGAGACCCAGTACTTC. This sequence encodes CASSPGSGGSVQETQYF.

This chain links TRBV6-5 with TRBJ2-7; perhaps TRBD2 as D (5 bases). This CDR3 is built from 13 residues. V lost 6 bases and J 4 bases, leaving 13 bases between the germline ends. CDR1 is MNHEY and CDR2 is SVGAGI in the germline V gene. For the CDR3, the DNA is TGTGCCAGCAGAAACCCCGGGGAATACGAGCAGTACTTC. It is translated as CASRNPGEYEQYF.

The CDR3 nucleotides are TGTGCCAGCAGCGGCGGGGGGAATGAAGAGACCCAGTACTTC. Protein product: CASSGGGNEETQYF. V and J are TRBV2 and TRBJ2-5, with 8 bases aligning to TRBD2. Germline V gives CDR1 SNHLY, CDR2 FYNNEI. Unmatched junction bases numbered 6, after V lost 6 bases and J lost 3 bases. There are 14 residues in the CDR3.

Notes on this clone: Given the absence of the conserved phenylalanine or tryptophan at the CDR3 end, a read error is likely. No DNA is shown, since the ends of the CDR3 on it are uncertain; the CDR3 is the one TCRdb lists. This chain's CDR3 is CASSTTKGRGEHL. The rearrangement links TRBV7-2 to TRBJ1-5; the table's TRBD1 call for D was not verified on the DNA. Inclusive of both ends, the CDR3 amounts to 13 amino acids. The germline V gene has CDR1 SGHTA and CDR2 FQGNSA.

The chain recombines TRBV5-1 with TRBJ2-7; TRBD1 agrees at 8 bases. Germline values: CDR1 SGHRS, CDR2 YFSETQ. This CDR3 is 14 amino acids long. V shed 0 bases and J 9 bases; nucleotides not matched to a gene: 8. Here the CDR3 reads CASSLDPGGSGQYF. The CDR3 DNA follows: TGCGCCAGCAGCTTGGATCCAGGGGGCAGCGGGCAGTACTTC.

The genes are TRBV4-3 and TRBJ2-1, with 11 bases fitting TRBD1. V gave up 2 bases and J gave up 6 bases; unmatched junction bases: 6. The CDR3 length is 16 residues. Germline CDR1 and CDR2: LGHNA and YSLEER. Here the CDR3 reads CASSQHSGTGGNEQFF. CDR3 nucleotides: TGCGCCAGCAGCCAACATTCCGGGACAGGGGGCAATGAGCAGTTCTTC.

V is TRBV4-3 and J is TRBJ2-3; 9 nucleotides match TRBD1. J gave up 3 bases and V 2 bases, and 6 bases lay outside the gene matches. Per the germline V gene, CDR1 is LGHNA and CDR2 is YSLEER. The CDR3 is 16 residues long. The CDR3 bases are TGCGCCAGCAGCCAATCGACAGGGGGGGCAACAGATACGCAGTATTTT. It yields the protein CASSQSTGGATDTQYF.

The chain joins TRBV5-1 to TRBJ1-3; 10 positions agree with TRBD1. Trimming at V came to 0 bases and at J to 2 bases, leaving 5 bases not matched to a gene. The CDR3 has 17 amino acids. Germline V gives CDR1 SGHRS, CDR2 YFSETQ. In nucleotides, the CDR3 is TGCGCCAGCAGCTTGGTACCGGGACAGGGGACTGGAAACACCATATATTTT. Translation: CASSLVPGQGTGNTIYF.

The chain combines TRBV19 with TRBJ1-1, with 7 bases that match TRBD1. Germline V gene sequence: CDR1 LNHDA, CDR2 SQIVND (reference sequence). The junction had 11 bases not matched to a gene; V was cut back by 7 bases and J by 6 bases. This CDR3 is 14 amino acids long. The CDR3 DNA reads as TGTGCCAGTAACAGGGGTAGTGGGGACGCTGAAGCTTTCTTT. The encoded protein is CASNRGSGDAEAFF.

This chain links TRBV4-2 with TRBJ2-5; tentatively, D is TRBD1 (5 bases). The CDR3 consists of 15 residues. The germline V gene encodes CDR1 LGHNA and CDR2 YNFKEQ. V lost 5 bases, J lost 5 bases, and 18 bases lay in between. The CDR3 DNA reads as TGTGCCAGCAGCGAATCTGGACACTTCGCGGAGACCCAGTACTTC. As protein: CASSESGHFAETQYF.

The CDR3 loop is CASSQGQGYGYTF. The CDR3 DNA sequence: TGTGCCAGCAGCCAGGGACAGGGCTATGGCTACACCTTC. The chain has TRBV11-3 and TRBJ1-2; 9 nucleotides line up with TRBD1. The CDR3 consists of 13 residues. CDR1 and CDR2 (germline): SGHNT, YENEEA. V lost 5 bases and J lost 4; bases outside the gene matches: 2.

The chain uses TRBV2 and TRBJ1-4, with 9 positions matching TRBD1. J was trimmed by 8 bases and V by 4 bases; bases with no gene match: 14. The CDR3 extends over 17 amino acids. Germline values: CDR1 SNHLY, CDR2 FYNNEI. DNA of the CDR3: TGTGCCAGCAGTGCTCCCGGGACAGGGACCCTTTTAGAAAAACTGTTTTTT. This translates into CASSAPGTGTLLEKLFF.

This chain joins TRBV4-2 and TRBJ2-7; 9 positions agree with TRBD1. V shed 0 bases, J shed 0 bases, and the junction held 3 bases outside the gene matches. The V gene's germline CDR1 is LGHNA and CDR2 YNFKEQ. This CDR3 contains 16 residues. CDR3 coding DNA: TGTGCCAGCAGCCAAGATCGGGGACAGGGCTCCTACGAGCAGTACTTC. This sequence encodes CASSQDRGQGSYEQYF.

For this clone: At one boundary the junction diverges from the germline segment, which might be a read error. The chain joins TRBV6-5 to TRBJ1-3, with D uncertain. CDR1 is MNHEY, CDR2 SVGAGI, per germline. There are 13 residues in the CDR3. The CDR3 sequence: CAGSSGVGNTIYF. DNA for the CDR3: TGTGCCGGCAGTTCGGGAGTTGGAAACACCATATATTTT.

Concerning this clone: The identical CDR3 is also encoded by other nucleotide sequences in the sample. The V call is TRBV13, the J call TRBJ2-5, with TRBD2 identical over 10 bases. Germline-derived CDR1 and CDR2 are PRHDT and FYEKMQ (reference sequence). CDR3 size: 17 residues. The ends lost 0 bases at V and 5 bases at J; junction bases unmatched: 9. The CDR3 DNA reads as TGTGCCAGCAGCTTAGGCCTTATCAGAGCGGGGGGGGAGACCCAGTACTTC. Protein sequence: CASSLGLIRAGGETQYF.

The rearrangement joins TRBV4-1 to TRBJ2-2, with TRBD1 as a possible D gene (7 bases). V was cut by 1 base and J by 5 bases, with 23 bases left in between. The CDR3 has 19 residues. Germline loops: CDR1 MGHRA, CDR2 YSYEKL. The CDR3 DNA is TGCGCCAGCAGCCAAGGAATCTTAAGGCGGGACAGTGGGACCGGGGAGCTGTTTTTT. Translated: CASSQGILRRDSGTGELFF.

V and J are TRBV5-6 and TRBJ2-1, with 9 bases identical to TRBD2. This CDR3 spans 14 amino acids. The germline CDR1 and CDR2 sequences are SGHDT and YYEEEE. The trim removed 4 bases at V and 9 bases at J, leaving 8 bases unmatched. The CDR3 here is CASSHRRTSAEQFF. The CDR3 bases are TGTGCCAGCAGCCATCGGAGGACTAGCGCTGAGCAGTTCTTC.

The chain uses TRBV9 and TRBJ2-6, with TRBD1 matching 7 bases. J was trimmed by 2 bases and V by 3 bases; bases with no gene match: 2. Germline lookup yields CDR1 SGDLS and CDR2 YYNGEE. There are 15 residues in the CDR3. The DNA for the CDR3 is TGTGCCAGCAGCGCCACAGGGGCTGGGGCCAACGTCCTGACTTTC. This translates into CASSATGAGANVLTF.

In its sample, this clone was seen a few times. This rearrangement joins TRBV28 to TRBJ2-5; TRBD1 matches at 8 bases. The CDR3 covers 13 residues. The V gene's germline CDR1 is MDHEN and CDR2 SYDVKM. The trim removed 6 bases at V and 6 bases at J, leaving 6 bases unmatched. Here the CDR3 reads CASRRTGLKTQYF. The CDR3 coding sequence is TGTGCCAGCAGGAGGACAGGGCTGAAGACCCAGTACTTC.

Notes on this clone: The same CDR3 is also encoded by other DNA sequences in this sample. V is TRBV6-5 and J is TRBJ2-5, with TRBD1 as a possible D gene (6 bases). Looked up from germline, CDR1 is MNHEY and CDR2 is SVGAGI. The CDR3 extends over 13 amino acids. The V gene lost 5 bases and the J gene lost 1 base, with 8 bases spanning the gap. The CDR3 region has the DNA TGTGCCAGCAGTAGGACAGTCCAAGAGACCCAGTACTTC. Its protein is CASSRTVQETQYF.